This T cell receptor (beta chain) was captured by sequencing in a study of T cells in localized non-small cell lung cancer. Broader study findings: Sequencing involved a lone tumor region, leaving heterogeneity possible. Tumor showed lower T cell clonality than uninvolved adjacent lung, where it was highest.

The CDR3 runs to 13 residues. Assay: immunoSEQ multiplex PCR; the TCRdb copy retains only in-frame clones and omits some. The sample has nearly 900 clones; approximately 23% are singletons. This clone has more than one count but fewer than ten. Its target is not known. The sample consisted of lung tumor tissue, taken before any cancer treatment. The chain carries TRBV1 and TRBJ2-7; the table names TRBD1, a call not compared with the DNA. TRBV1 is labeled a pseudogene. This clonotype was obtained from a female donor aged 60 or older with stage II squamous cell lung carcinoma. The CDR3 spells CASSQGQSYEQYF. Here the CDR3 DNA reads TGCGCCAGCAGCCAGGGACAGAGCTACGAGCAGTACTTC.